This passage covers 14 T cell receptor beta chains from one sample sequenced in a study of blood T cell repertoires in COVID-19. The data were produced by immunoSEQ multiplex PCR, yet TCRdb's version contains in-frame clones alone and is incomplete. The table shows 150,000 or so clones, with roughly 88% occurring only once. Input material: peripheral blood. The receptors stem from a woman in her fifties or sixties with acute or convalescent COVID-19.

This chain joins TRBV10-3 and TRBJ1-2; possibly TRBD1 for D (5 bases). Germline V gene lookup returns CDR1 ENHRY and CDR2 SYGVKD. CDR3 length: 14 residues. The V gene lost 6 bases and the J gene lost 4 bases, with 15 bases spanning the gap. The CDR3 DNA sequence: TGTGCCATCAGGGACTCGGGGGTAGGCTATGGCTACACCTTC. It encodes CAIRDSGVGYGYTF.

This chain joins TRBV7-2 and TRBJ1-1; 7 nucleotides align to TRBD1. CDR1 SGHTA and CDR2 FQGNSA come from the germline V gene. V dropped 3 bases and J dropped 4; count of bases not matched to a gene: 11. CDR3 length: 16 residues. The CDR3: CASSFYQGQMITEAFF. Written as DNA, the CDR3 is TGTGCCAGCAGCTTCTACCAGGGACAGATGATCACTGAAGCTTTCTTT.

The chain carries TRBV29-1 and TRBJ1-3; 7 bases are shared with TRBD1. V was clipped by 4 bases and J by 4 bases; unmatched bases: 10. The CDR3 has 15 residues. Germline V gives CDR1 SQVTM, CDR2 ANQGSEA. The CDR3 reads CSVAFSGGTGNTIYF. DNA of the CDR3: TGCAGCGTTGCATTCTCAGGGGGGACGGGAAACACCATATATTTT.

The J gene is TRBJ1-1, the V gene TRBV19; D gene unclear. V was pared by 7 bases and J by 1 base, with 13 bases between. The length of the CDR3 is 14 residues. Per the germline V gene, CDR1 is LNHDA and CDR2 is SQIVND (reference sequence). CDR3 in amino acids: CASNRGLSNTEAFF. In DNA, the CDR3 is TGTGCCAGTAACCGGGGTTTGTCGAACACTGAAGCTTTCTTT. Complete variable domain (other parts from reference TRBV19 and TRBJ1-1): DGGITQSPKYLFRKEGQNVTLSCEQNLNHDAMYWYRQDPGQGLRLIYYSQIVNDFQKGDIAEGYSVSREKKESFPLTVTSAQKNPTAFYLCASNRGLSNTEAFFGQGTRLTVV.

Here the CDR3 reads CASSLTTYGYTF. Written as DNA, the CDR3 is TGTGCCAGCAGCTTGACTACTTATGGCTACACCTTC. The V call is TRBV7-8, the J call TRBJ1-2; no reliable D call. Looked up from germline, CDR1 is SGHVS and CDR2 is FQNEAQ. CDR3 length: 12 residues. V lost 3 bases and J lost 5, with 7 bases in between.

V usage is TRBV30 and J usage is TRBJ1-3, with D uncertain. CDR1 GTSNPN and CDR2 SVGIG come from the germline V gene (reference sequence). The CDR3 is made up of 14 amino acids. V lost 0 bases and J 0 bases, leaving 6 bases between the germline ends. CDR3: CAWSVGSSGNTIYF. In DNA form, the CDR3 reads TGTGCCTGGAGTGTAGGGAGCTCTGGAAACACCATATATTTT.

The chain recombines TRBV20-1 with TRBJ1-1, with 7 bases lining up with TRBD1. V lost 6 bases and J lost 5; bases outside the gene matches: 12. Germline values: CDR1 DFQATT, CDR2 SNEGSKA (reference sequence). The CDR3 has 14 amino acids. This CDR3 reads CSASDRVVRTEAFF. As DNA, the CDR3 is TGCAGTGCAAGTGACAGGGTGGTCAGGACTGAAGCTTTCTTT.

V usage is TRBV4-2 and J usage is TRBJ2-2; perhaps TRBD2 as D (5 bases). Deletions cut 0 bases from V and 5 bases from J, with 7 bases between. CDR1 and CDR2 (germline): LGHNA, YNFKEQ. The CDR3 length is 14 residues. The CDR3 nucleotides read TGTGCCAGCAGCCAAGATCGAGGGACCGGGGAGCTGTTTTTT. Protein: CASSQDRGTGELFF.

The CDR3 DNA is TGTGCCAGCAGTACCACCGGGACTTCCAAAGCTTTCTTT. It codes for CASSTTGTSKAFF. V gene TRBV6-5 combines with J gene TRBJ1-1; D might be TRBD1 (5 bases). The CDR3 covers 13 residues. Germline V gives CDR1 MNHEY, CDR2 SVGAGI. V was shortened by 5 bases and J by 9 bases, with 16 bases between the two germline ends.

This chain connects TRBV12-3 or TRBV12-4 to TRBJ2-3, with TRBD1 matching 8 bases. V shed 3 bases, J shed 11 bases, and the junction held 4 bases outside the gene matches. The CDR3 spans 12 residues. The CDR3 DNA is TGTGCCAGCAGTTTTGCTGGACAGGGGCAGTATTTT. Translating gives CASSFAGQGQYF.

The rearrangement uses TRBV6-5 and TRBJ1-2; 7 nucleotides line up with TRBD1. CDR3 length: 13 residues. V lost 10 bases and J lost 3; bases outside the gene matches: 8. Germline assignment: CDR1 MNHEY and CDR2 SVGAGI. This CDR3 reads CATKRGQYYGYTF. The CDR3 region has the DNA TGTGCCACTAAAAGGGGACAGTACTATGGCTACACCTTC.

The chain uses TRBV7-2 and TRBJ1-5; D perhaps matches TRBD1 (6 bases). Germline V lookup: CDR1 SGHTA, CDR2 FQGNSA. The ends were cut back, 1 base at V and 0 bases at J, with 19 bases in the middle. The CDR3 length is 19 residues. CDR3 sequence reads: CASSLVALSRGSSNQPQHF. CDR3 sequence (DNA): TGTGCCAGCAGCTTAGTTGCCCTTAGCAGGGGCTCTAGCAATCAGCCCCAGCATTTT.

V is TRBV5-1 and J is TRBJ2-7; D may be TRBD1 (6 bases). In germline, CDR1 is SGHRS, CDR2 YFSETQ. The CDR3 has 14 residues. Trimming stripped 2 bases from V and 3 bases from J, with 12 bases between. The CDR3 coding sequence is TGCGCCAGCAGCTTTTCGACAGGCTACTACGAGCAGTACTTC. Amino acids: CASSFSTGYYEQYF.

The chain recombines TRBV6-6 with TRBJ1-4; D call uncertain. The germline V gene has CDR1 MNHNY and CDR2 SVGAGI (reference sequence). V was trimmed by 5 bases and J by 5 bases, leaving 9 bases between them. This CDR3 has 13 residues. The CDR3 coding sequence is TGTGCCAGCAGTGGAGGTTCAAATGAAAAACTGTTTTTT. Translation gives CASSGGSNEKLFF.